Shown below are 7 T cell receptor beta chains from a single sample sequenced in a study of blood T cell repertoires in COVID-19. Some clones are missing from TCRdb's copy, which holds only in-frame ones; the method was immunoSEQ multiplex PCR. The sample contains around 340,000 clones, roughly nine tenths of which appear only once. Sequencing was done on a sample of peripheral blood. Source of these receptors: a woman aged 55-69 years with COVID-19, enrolled during active disease.

This clone appeared a few times. V usage is TRBV19 and J usage is TRBJ1-5, with no clear D. Germline CDR1 and CDR2: LNHDA and SQIVND (reference sequence). The CDR3 is 13 residues long. The germline V and J ends were trimmed by 7 bases and 6 bases, with 13 bases remaining between them. In DNA form, the CDR3 reads TGTGCCAGTATACAAAGGGCGGGTCAGCCCCAGCATTTT. Protein sequence: CASIQRAGQPQHF.

The rearrangement joins TRBV28 to TRBJ2-7; possibly TRBD2 for D (5 bases). The CDR3 is made up of 11 amino acids. Trimming cost V 7 bases and J 9 bases, with 13 bases left between them. From germline, CDR1 is MDHEN and CDR2 SYDVKM. This CDR3 reads CASKREGRQYF. The CDR3 DNA sequence: TGTGCCAGCAAGAGGGAAGGAAGGCAGTACTTC.

This clone was observed once. The chain employs TRBV30 and TRBJ1-2; maybe TRBD1 (6 bases). The CDR3 consists of 13 residues. CDR1 and CDR2 (germline): GTSNPN, SVGIG (reference sequence). V was trimmed by 3 bases and J by 5 bases, leaving 13 bases between them. This chain's CDR3 is CAWRSSGAYGYTF. CDR3 in DNA: TGTGCCTGGAGGTCATCAGGGGCGTATGGCTACACCTTC.

This clone has a single count. This chain joins TRBV5-1 and TRBJ2-5; 7 bases align to TRBD1. With 4 bases clipped from V and 5 bases from J, the junction kept 14 bases outside the gene matches. The CDR3 has 16 residues. Germline CDR1 is SGHRS and CDR2 is YFSETQ. This CDR3 is CASSPLQGGMLETQYF. CDR3 nucleotide sequence: TGCGCCAGCAGCCCCCTGCAAGGGGGCATGCTGGAGACCCAGTACTTC.

J is TRBJ1-2 and V is TRBV18; D perhaps matches TRBD1 (5 bases). The germline V and J ends were trimmed by 3 bases and 2 bases, with 7 bases remaining between them. CDR3 size: 13 residues. Germline V gives CDR1 KGHSH, CDR2 LQKENI. Here the CDR3 DNA reads TGTGCCAGCTCACCGACAGAAAACTATGGCTACACCTTC. This sequence encodes CASSPTENYGYTF.

Here the CDR3 reads CASTFAGYNEQFF. The CDR3 nucleotides are TGTGCCAGCACCTTTGCAGGGTACAATGAGCAGTTCTTC. V is TRBV2 and J is TRBJ2-1; D is perhaps TRBD1 (5 bases). From germline, CDR1 is SNHLY and CDR2 FYNNEI. The CDR3 totals 13 residues. V was trimmed by 7 bases and J by 4 bases, leaving 11 bases between them.

The rearrangement uses TRBV14 and TRBJ2-5; D unclear. The CDR3 covers 12 residues. Trimming removed 9 bases from V and 4 bases from J, with 12 bases in between. The V gene's germline CDR1 is SGHDN and CDR2 FVKESK. The DNA for the CDR3 is TGTGCCAGTCGCCAAGTCGGAGAGACCCAGTACTTC. It is translated as CASRQVGETQYF.